Shown below are 7 T cell receptor beta chains from a single sample sequenced in a study of T cells in Graves' hyperthyroidism and ophthalmopathy. TCR beta CDR3 sequences were amplified from RNA transcripts. TCR CDR3 underwent first-round RT-PCR with the HTBI primer set. In TCRdb, the multiplex PCR reads were re-called with MiXCR into one record per CDR3 protein. The sample records about 420,000 distinct CDR3 sequences, roughly 15% being singletons. Sequenced sample: blood. Receptors were obtained from a woman between 18 and 29 years old with Graves' hyperthyroidism.

This clonotype has ten or more counts. The chain uses TRBV5-4 and TRBJ2-3, with D possibly being TRBD1 (5 bases). The CDR3 length is 14 residues. Germline V gene sequence: CDR1 SGHNT, CDR2 YYREEE (reference sequence). V shed 3 bases and J shed 4 bases, with 12 bases lying between them. CDR3 nucleotides: TGTGCCAGCAGCTCCGACAGTAGATCAGATACGCAGTATTTT. It yields the protein CASSSDSRSDTQYF.

In its sample, this clonotype was seen many times. The chain employs TRBV5-1 and TRBJ2-3; D is possibly TRBD2 (5 bases). This CDR3 is 13 amino acids long. Germline-derived CDR1 and CDR2 are SGHRS and YFSETQ. The ends were cut back, 2 bases at V and 6 bases at J, with 10 bases in the middle. CDR3 nucleotide sequence: TGCGCCAGCAGCTTTCGGTGGGAGGATACGCAGTATTTT. It encodes CASSFRWEDTQYF.

This rearrangement joins TRBV7-9 to TRBJ2-1, with D perhaps TRBD1 or TRBD2 (7 bases each). V was clipped by 4 bases and J by 3 bases, with 16 bases between them. Germline V CDR1 and CDR2: SEHNR, FQNEAQ (reference sequence). The CDR3 spans 16 residues. CDR3 loop: CASSSQRDSHYNEQFF. The DNA of the CDR3 is TGTGCCAGCAGCTCACAGCGGGACAGCCACTACAATGAGCAGTTCTTC.

This chain connects TRBV11-2 to TRBJ2-1; TRBD2 might be the D (6 bases). The CDR3 runs to 17 residues. V was trimmed by 1 base and J by 0 bases, leaving 13 bases between them. Germline V lookup: CDR1 SGHAT, CDR2 FQNNGV. For the CDR3, the DNA is TGTGCCAGCAGCTTAGCGGCGGGACCGAGCTCCTACAATGAGCAGTTCTTC. Amino acid sequence: CASSLAAGPSSYNEQFF.

The V call is TRBV27, the J call TRBJ2-3; D gene ambiguous. This CDR3 contains 13 residues. V was clipped by 2 bases and J by 4 bases, with 7 bases between them. Germline CDR1 MNHEY, CDR2 SMNVEV (reference sequence). CDR3 DNA: TGTGCCAGCAGTTTAATGGTCCCAGATACGCAGTATTTT. Its translation is CASSLMVPDTQYF.

V gene TRBV28 combines with J gene TRBJ2-2, with 11 bases lining up with TRBD2. The germline V gene encodes CDR1 MDHEN and CDR2 SYDVKM. The CDR3 totals 18 residues. With 6 bases clipped from V and 4 bases from J, the junction kept 13 bases outside the gene matches. CDR3 nucleotides: TGTGCCAGCAGGGTACAATTAGCGGGAGGGCTTAGCACCGGGGAGCTGTTTTTT. As protein: CASRVQLAGGLSTGELFF.

This clonotype was found a few times. The chain recombines TRBV9 with TRBJ2-5; 8 bases align to TRBD2. V trimming: 1 base; J trimming: 5 bases; junction bases outside the gene matches: 7. CDR1 is SGDLS, CDR2 YYNGEE, per germline. The CDR3 runs to 15 residues. Here the CDR3 reads CASSVLSGSLETQYF. The DNA for the CDR3 is TGTGCCAGCAGCGTACTAAGCGGGAGTTTGGAGACCCAGTACTTC.